One and the same sample provided the 19 T cell receptor beta chains below, sequenced in a study of blood T cell repertoires in COVID-19. Repertoires were generated with immunoSEQ multiplex PCR, while TCRdb's copy carries only in-frame clones and drops some. This sample has approximately 300,000 clones, with around 90% found just once. Sequenced input: PBMCs or T cells enriched from blood (not recorded which). These TCRs come from a woman aged 18-29 years with acute COVID-19.

This chain joins TRBV6-5 and TRBJ2-7, with D perhaps matching TRBD1 (5 bases). This CDR3 spans 14 amino acids. From germline, CDR1 is MNHEY and CDR2 SVGAGI. V was clipped by 0 bases and J by 4 bases, with 10 bases between them. In DNA, the CDR3 is TGTGCCAGCAGTTACTCAGAAGGGGAATACGAGCAGTACTTC. As protein: CASSYSEGEYEQYF.

This clone was counted a single time. This sequence joins TRBV18 and TRBJ1-5; the match to TRBD1 covers 9 bases. The germline V gene has CDR1 KGHSH and CDR2 LQKENI. This CDR3 spans 17 amino acids. Trimming took 3 bases from V and 3 from J; bases not matched to a gene: 9. DNA for the CDR3: TGTGCCAGCTCACCCTCTTCGGGACAGGGAATCAATCAGCCCCAGCATTTT. Its translation is CASSPSSGQGINQPQHF.

The V call is TRBV6-5, the J call TRBJ1-6; no definite D call. Germline V gene data show CDR1 as MNHEY and CDR2 as SVGAGI. This CDR3 is built from 15 residues. Trimming removed 0 bases at V and 10 bases at J, with 13 bases between. The CDR3 DNA follows: TGTGCCAGCAGTTACTCGGAGGGCCGAGGGTCACCCCTCCACTTT. This encodes CASSYSEGRGSPLHF.

J is TRBJ1-1 and V is TRBV7-3; a weak D match, TRBD1 (6 bases). There are 13 residues in the CDR3. The germline gives CDR1 SGHTA, CDR2 FQGTGA. Trimming removed 5 bases at V and 6 bases at J, with 13 bases between. The chain's CDR3 is CASSRAGVSEAFF. The CDR3, as DNA: TGTGCCAGCAGCCGGGCAGGGGTCTCTGAAGCTTTCTTT.

The genes are TRBV5-1 and TRBJ1-6; maybe TRBD1 (5 bases). V lost 4 bases and J lost 9, with 14 bases in between. CDR3 length equals 14 residues. CDR1 is SGHRS and CDR2 is YFSETQ in the germline V gene. The CDR3 coding sequence is TGCGCCAGCAGCCTGGGACGGGTAGGTTCACCCCTCCACTTT. Its translation: CASSLGRVGSPLHF.

V usage is TRBV11-3 and J usage is TRBJ1-2; 9 positions match TRBD1. V was clipped by 5 bases and J by 6 bases; unmatched bases: 10. The CDR3 has 15 residues. Germline V lookup: CDR1 SGHNT, CDR2 YENEEA. CDR3 nucleotide sequence: TGTGCCAGCAGCCCAGAGGGCGGGACAGGGAATGGCTACACCTTC. Translation gives CASSPEGGTGNGYTF.

CDR3: CASSTDTMNTEAFF. CDR3 bases: TGTGCCAGTAGTACAGACACAATGAACACTGAAGCTTTCTTT. The chain recombines TRBV19 with TRBJ1-1, with D hard to call. Germline CDR1 and CDR2: LNHDA and SQIVND (reference sequence). This CDR3 contains 14 residues. The V gene lost 4 bases and the J gene lost 0 bases, with 9 bases spanning the gap.

This clone appeared a single time. The V call is TRBV6-4, the J call TRBJ2-7; D is perhaps TRBD2 (6 bases). The CDR3 has 20 amino acids. V was pared by 2 bases and J by 0 bases, with 26 bases between. CDR1 is MRHNA, CDR2 SNTAGT, per germline. The CDR3 sequence is CASSDHLPGRERVSSYEQYF. DNA for the CDR3: TGTGCCAGCAGTGACCATTTACCGGGACGGGAGCGGGTAAGCTCCTACGAGCAGTACTTC.

The DNA of the CDR3 is TGTGCCAGCAGTTCGACCCCGGGCTACGAGCAGTACTTC. Translation: CASSSTPGYEQYF. This chain connects TRBV28 to TRBJ2-7; D ambiguous. Germline CDR1 MDHEN, CDR2 SYDVKM. This CDR3 comprises 13 residues. V was pared by 4 bases and J by 3 bases, with 10 bases between.

The rearrangement uses TRBV23-1 and TRBJ1-5; D is perhaps TRBD1 (6 bases). TRBV23-1 is an ORF; its function is uncertain. The CDR3 is 17 residues long. V was shortened by 0 bases and J by 1 base, with 13 bases between the two germline ends. This CDR3 is CASSQSAVTGSNQPQHF. In DNA form, the CDR3 reads TGCGCCAGCAGTCAATCTGCGGTAACAGGGAGCAATCAGCCCCAGCATTTT.

The CDR3 region is CASSYEGTLSGELFF. The CDR3, as DNA: TGTGCCAGCAGTTACGAGGGCACGCTCTCCGGGGAGCTGTTTTTT. This chain uses TRBV6-5 with TRBJ2-2; D possibly corresponds to TRBD2 (5 bases). The CDR3 spans 15 residues. The V gene lost 2 bases and the J gene lost 6 bases, with 13 bases spanning the gap. Germline CDR1 and CDR2: MNHEY and SVGAGI.

The chain uses TRBV12-3 or TRBV12-4 and TRBJ1-2; 9 bases agree with TRBD1. CDR3 length: 13 residues. V was pared by 7 bases and J by 8 bases, with 8 bases of the junction left unmatched. The CDR3 loop is CASTQGAPMGYTF. CDR3 in DNA: TGTGCCAGCACACAGGGGGCGCCTATGGGCTACACCTTC.

The chain links TRBV6-5 to TRBJ1-1, with 7 positions matching TRBD1. The J segment lost 1 base and the V segment lost 4 bases, leaving 3 bases of the junction unmatched. Per germline, CDR1 MNHEY and CDR2 SVGAGI. This CDR3 contains 14 residues. Here the CDR3 reads CASSSRTGNTEAFF. The CDR3 DNA is TGTGCCAGCAGTTCCAGGACAGGGAACACTGAAGCTTTCTTT.

This chain uses TRBV25-1 with TRBJ1-4; weak D call: TRBD1 (5 bases). V lost 3 bases and J 3 bases, leaving 11 bases between the germline ends. This CDR3 spans 15 amino acids. The germline CDR1 and CDR2 sequences are MGHDK and SYGVNS. The CDR3 reads CASSDFRVANEKLFF. The DNA for the CDR3 is TGTGCCAGCAGTGATTTCAGGGTAGCTAATGAAAAACTGTTTTTT.

This clone was counted only a few times. The J gene is TRBJ1-2, the V gene TRBV24-1; 7 bases fit TRBD1. With V trimmed by 3 bases and J by 4 bases, 4 bases remained unmatched. The V gene's germline CDR1 is KGHDR and CDR2 SFDVKD. CDR3 length: 14 amino acids. The CDR3 nucleotides are TGTGCCACCAGTGATACAGGGGATGCCTATGGCTACACCTTC. As protein: CATSDTGDAYGYTF.

The chain joins TRBV25-1 to TRBJ2-1; D unresolved. Germline V gene lookup returns CDR1 MGHDK and CDR2 SYGVNS. The CDR3 runs to 14 residues. V was trimmed by 4 bases and J by 8 bases, leaving 15 bases between them. CDR3 residues: CASSGWSSLDEQFF. CDR3 bases: TGTGCCAGCAGTGGCTGGAGCTCTTTGGATGAGCAGTTCTTC.

The V and J genes are TRBV29-1 and TRBJ1-4; D uncertain. The CDR3 totals 14 residues. V lost 7 bases and J lost 5, with 17 bases in between. CDR1 SQVTM and CDR2 ANQGSEA come from the germline V gene. The DNA for the CDR3 is TGCAGCGCCATCGGAGGAGCGTTAAATGAAAAACTGTTTTTT. Amino acids: CSAIGGALNEKLFF.

The CDR3 DNA is TGTGCCAGCAGCTACAATCACGCGGTACGGCACTATGGCTACACCTTC. Translated, it gives CASSYNHAVRHYGYTF. The chain uses TRBV14 and TRBJ1-2; D not resolved. The V and J ends lost 5 bases and 3 bases respectively, with 19 bases between them. Germline V CDR1 and CDR2: SGHDN, FVKESK. The CDR3 contains 16 residues.

This rearrangement joins TRBV6-5 to TRBJ2-7, with TRBD2 matching 9 bases. V was clipped by 5 bases and J by 2 bases; unmatched bases: 4. The germline CDR1 and CDR2 sequences are MNHEY and SVGAGI. The CDR3 is made up of 14 amino acids. For the CDR3, the DNA is TGTGCCAGCAGTCGGGCGGGGGGGGCCTACGAGCAGTACTTC. Its translation is CASSRAGGAYEQYF.